A single sample gave rise to the 7 T cell receptor beta chains below, sequenced in a study of shared clonotypes between healthy human individuals. Generated by immunoSEQ multiplex PCR, the TCRdb table keeps only in-frame clones and is missing some. The sample shows around 1,100,000 clones, around three quarters of them seen only once. The sample consisted of memory CD4+ T cells from PBMCs. Subset reported: CD45RA-negative fraction. Every receptor here comes from a man aged 18 to 35 in good health. Some clones in this sample may be carry-over from other donors' samples.

CDR3 nucleotides: TGTGCCAGCAGCTTAGCTGTTAGCGGGAGTATCGAGCAGTACTTC. This codes for CASSLAVSGSIEQYF. This chain connects TRBV11-2 to TRBJ2-7; 9 nucleotides match TRBD2. The length of the CDR3 is 15 residues. Germline V gives CDR1 SGHAT, CDR2 FQNNGV. J lost 6 bases, V lost 1 base, and 7 bases had no gene match.

The genes are TRBV4-2 and TRBJ1-2; 7 nucleotides align to TRBD1. Germline loops: CDR1 LGHNA, CDR2 YNFKEQ. This CDR3 is 15 amino acids long. V gave up 1 base and J gave up 2 bases; unmatched junction bases: 4. CDR3 loop: CASSQGTGENYGYTF. For the CDR3, the DNA is TGTGCCAGCAGCCAAGGGACAGGAGAAAACTATGGCTACACCTTC.

V is TRBV28 and J is TRBJ2-7, with TRBD1 matching over 7 bases. Germline V lookup: CDR1 MDHEN, CDR2 SYDVKM. Losses at the gene ends were 5 bases for V and 6 bases for J; bases not matched to a gene: 13. The CDR3 loop spans 15 amino acids. The CDR3 sequence: CASSTTGTASTEQYF. DNA of the CDR3: TGTGCCAGCAGTACGACCGGGACAGCTTCTACCGAGCAGTACTTC. Full variable domain (outside the CDR3, taken from reference TRBV28 and TRBJ2-7): DVKVTQSSRYLVKRTGEKVFLECVQDMDHENMFWYRQDPGLGLRLIYFSYDVKMKEKGDIPEGYSVSREKKERFSLILESASTNQTSMYLCASSTTGTASTEQYFGPGTRLTVT.

To note about this clone: This probably arose from a read error, given a far larger clone one base away. This chain's CDR3 is CASSFSTDTQYF. The CDR3 DNA is TGTGCCAGCAGCTTTAGCACAGATACGCAGTATTTT. The rearrangement joins TRBV7-3 to TRBJ2-3; D gene unclear. Trimming removed 3 bases from V and 0 bases from J, with 1 base in between. The CDR3 extends over 12 amino acids. Germline V gives CDR1 SGHTA, CDR2 FQGTGA.

CDR3 bases: TGTGCCAGCTCACCCCGACAGGGAGGCACTGAAGCTTTCTTT. This codes for CASSPRQGGTEAFF. This chain links TRBV18 with TRBJ1-1; 7 positions match TRBD1. V shed 3 bases, J shed 4 bases, and the junction held 5 bases outside the gene matches. The CDR3 runs to 14 residues. Germline CDR1 reads KGHSH; CDR2 reads LQKENI.

This chain joins TRBV15 and TRBJ2-3; no reliable D call. The CDR3 has 16 amino acids. Between the trimmed V and J ends, which lost 2 bases and 4 bases, there was a span of 16 bases. Germline assignment: CDR1 LNHNV and CDR2 YYDKDF (reference sequence). For the CDR3, the DNA is TGTGCCACCAGCAGACTCCCCACCACTTCCGCAGATACGCAGTATTTT. Its translation: CATSRLPTTSADTQYF.

J is TRBJ2-1 and V is TRBV29-1; D ambiguous. Trimming took off 6 bases at V and 3 bases at J, with 9 bases between the two ends. The CDR3 totals 12 residues. Germline V lookup: CDR1 SQVTM, CDR2 ANQGSEA. CDR3 DNA: TGCAGCGTCCCCGAGTTCTACAATGAGCAGTTCTTC. As protein: CSVPEFYNEQFF.